The next 15 T cell receptor beta chains were all read from a single sample in a study of T cell responses to AZD1222 COVID-19 vaccine. Profiled with immunoSEQ multiplex PCR; TCRdb holds only in-frame clones, not every one. The profile covers some 86,000 clones, with about 90% appearing a single time and approximately 5.6% taken by the ten largest. The sequences come from peripheral blood, collected on day 0 of AZD1222 vaccination. The receptors come from an adult in good health.

The chain carries TRBV10-3 and TRBJ1-2, with D uncertain. The CDR3 is 14 residues long. Germline CDR1 and CDR2: ENHRY and SYGVKD. V was clipped by 7 bases and J by 3 bases, with 15 bases between them. The DNA of the CDR3 is TGTGCCATCACAAAAGGGAGTCGAGACTATGGCTACACCTTC. Translated: CAITKGSRDYGYTF.

V and J are TRBV28 and TRBJ1-1; maybe TRBD1 (6 bases). V dropped 4 bases and J dropped 3 bases, with 15 bases sitting between them. The length of the CDR3 is 15 residues. Germline V gene sequence: CDR1 MDHEN, CDR2 SYDVKM. For the CDR3, the DNA is TGTGCCAGCAGTTGGAGACAGGCTGGGGACACTGAAGCTTTCTTT. Protein: CASSWRQAGDTEAFF.

The V call is TRBV19, the J call TRBJ1-5, with D perhaps TRBD1 (6 bases). This CDR3 contains 13 residues. Trimming stripped 6 bases from V and 7 bases from J, with 13 bases between. Per germline, CDR1 LNHDA and CDR2 SQIVND (reference sequence). Written as DNA, the CDR3 is TGTGCCAGTAGGGGCCAGGGGTTCCAGCCCCAGCATTTT. It yields the protein CASRGQGFQPQHF.

The chain combines TRBV28 with TRBJ2-3; tentative D call: TRBD1 (5 bases). The CDR3 covers 15 residues. V lost 5 bases to trimming and J lost 2 bases, with 14 bases between them. Germline assignment: CDR1 MDHEN and CDR2 SYDVKM. CDR3 bases: TGTGCCAGCAGTCATTATGGGGCCGACACAGATACGCAGTATTTT. This sequence encodes CASSHYGADTDTQYF.

V usage is TRBV4-1 and J usage is TRBJ2-2; D call uncertain. V was shortened by 4 bases and J by 5 bases, with 20 bases between the two germline ends. Germline V gene data show CDR1 as MGHRA and CDR2 as YSYEKL. This CDR3 has 17 residues. DNA for the CDR3: TGCGCCAGCAGCCCGACCTCATATTTTCAAGGTACCGGGGAGCTGTTTTTT. Protein sequence: CASSPTSYFQGTGELFF.

This chain links TRBV29-1 with TRBJ2-3; TRBD2 agrees at 13 bases. The trim removed 3 bases at V and 4 bases at J, leaving 4 bases unmatched. The CDR3 consists of 15 residues. Germline V CDR1 and CDR2: SQVTM, ANQGSEA. The CDR3 coding sequence is TGCAGCGTTGACCGACTAGCGGGAGGTTCAGATACGCAGTATTTT. As protein: CSVDRLAGGSDTQYF.

The chain has TRBV6-5 and TRBJ2-7; TRBD2 aligns across 7 bases. The CDR3 is made up of 14 amino acids. The ends lost 5 bases at V and 0 bases at J; junction bases unmatched: 4. Germline V CDR1 and CDR2: MNHEY, SVGAGI. The CDR3 DNA reads as TGTGCCAGCAGTCTGGGGGGGATCTCCTACGAGCAGTACTTC. Translation gives CASSLGGISYEQYF.

The chain is built from TRBV7-2 and TRBJ2-5; 7 nucleotides agree with TRBD2. The CDR3 sequence is 14 residues long. The V gene's germline CDR1 is SGHTA and CDR2 FQGNSA. J lost 4 bases, V lost 4 bases, and 6 bases had no gene match. The CDR3 loop is CASSSSGTGETQYF. The CDR3 bases are TGTGCCAGCAGCTCGAGCGGGACGGGAGAGACCCAGTACTTC.

The chain carries TRBV9 and TRBJ1-2; the D is unclear. V was clipped by 3 bases and J by 7 bases, with 25 bases between them. Germline lookup yields CDR1 SGDLS and CDR2 YYNGEE. This CDR3 contains 17 residues. The CDR3 region is CASSGPFRTTRNSGYTF. Here the CDR3 DNA reads TGTGCCAGCAGCGGGCCGTTTCGGACGACCCGAAATTCTGGCTACACCTTC.

The rearrangement joins TRBV6-6 to TRBJ1-1, with 8 bases aligning to TRBD1. The germline V gene has CDR1 MNHNY and CDR2 SVGAGI (reference sequence). This CDR3 comprises 15 residues. The junction had 12 bases not matched to a gene; V was cut back by 9 bases and J by 3 bases. As DNA, the CDR3 is TGTGCCAGTTGGGACAACAGGGGGATCTACACTGAAGCTTTCTTT. Its translation: CASWDNRGIYTEAFF.

With regard to this clone: The same CDR3 can be traced to other DNA sequences in this sample. The chain recombines TRBV18 with TRBJ1-1; D is unresolved. There are 13 residues in the CDR3. V lost 1 base and J lost 0, with 3 bases in between. Germline values: CDR1 KGHSH, CDR2 LQKENI. As DNA, the CDR3 is TGTGCCAGCTCACCACGGGTGAACACTGAAGCTTTCTTT. Protein sequence: CASSPRVNTEAFF. The variable domain in full, with the rest retrieved from reference TRBV18 and TRBJ1-1, is NAGVMQNPRHLVRRRGQEARLRCSPMKGHSHVYWYRQLPEEGLKFMVYLQKENIIDESGMPKERFSAEFPKEGPSILRIQQVVRGDSAAYFCASSPRVNTEAFFGQGTRLTVV.

V usage is TRBV9 and J usage is TRBJ1-2, with 7 bases aligning to TRBD1. Germline CDR1 SGDLS, CDR2 YYNGEE. J gave up 8 bases and V 3 bases, and 16 bases lay outside the gene matches. This CDR3 has 16 amino acids. The CDR3 DNA reads as TGTGCCAGCAGCGCCCGACAGGGTTTTCTATCAAAAGGCTACACCTTC. Translated, it gives CASSARQGFLSKGYTF.

V and J are TRBV18 and TRBJ1-1; D not certain. Germline V gives CDR1 KGHSH, CDR2 LQKENI. The CDR3 contains 12 residues. With 3 bases removed from V and 0 bases from J, the gap between germline ends came to 2 bases. CDR3 region: CASSPMNTEAFF. The CDR3 region has the DNA TGTGCCAGCTCACCTATGAACACTGAAGCTTTCTTT. The variable domain in full, completed from reference TRBV18 and TRBJ1-1, reads NAGVMQNPRHLVRRRGQEARLRCSPMKGHSHVYWYRQLPEEGLKFMVYLQKENIIDESGMPKERFSAEFPKEGPSILRIQQVVRGDSAAYFCASSPMNTEAFFGQGTRLTVV.

The chain couples TRBV4-2 to TRBJ2-5, with D possibly matching TRBD2 (7 bases). The CDR3 consists of 16 residues. The germline gives CDR1 LGHNA, CDR2 YNFKEQ. The V end lost 4 bases, the J end lost 3 bases, and 18 bases lay between the germline ends. The CDR3 sequence: CASSRSPGGSEETQYF. CDR3 DNA: TGTGCCAGCAGCCGAAGTCCGGGGGGCTCTGAAGAGACCCAGTACTTC.

This chain links TRBV5-1 with TRBJ1-2; D gene uncertain. The V gene's germline CDR1 is SGHRS and CDR2 YFSETQ. This CDR3 has 15 residues. V was shortened by 4 bases and J by 1 base, with 14 bases between the two germline ends. The DNA for the CDR3 is TGCGCCAGCAGCCCCTTGTCCCTAATTAACTATGGCTACACCTTC. This encodes CASSPLSLINYGYTF.